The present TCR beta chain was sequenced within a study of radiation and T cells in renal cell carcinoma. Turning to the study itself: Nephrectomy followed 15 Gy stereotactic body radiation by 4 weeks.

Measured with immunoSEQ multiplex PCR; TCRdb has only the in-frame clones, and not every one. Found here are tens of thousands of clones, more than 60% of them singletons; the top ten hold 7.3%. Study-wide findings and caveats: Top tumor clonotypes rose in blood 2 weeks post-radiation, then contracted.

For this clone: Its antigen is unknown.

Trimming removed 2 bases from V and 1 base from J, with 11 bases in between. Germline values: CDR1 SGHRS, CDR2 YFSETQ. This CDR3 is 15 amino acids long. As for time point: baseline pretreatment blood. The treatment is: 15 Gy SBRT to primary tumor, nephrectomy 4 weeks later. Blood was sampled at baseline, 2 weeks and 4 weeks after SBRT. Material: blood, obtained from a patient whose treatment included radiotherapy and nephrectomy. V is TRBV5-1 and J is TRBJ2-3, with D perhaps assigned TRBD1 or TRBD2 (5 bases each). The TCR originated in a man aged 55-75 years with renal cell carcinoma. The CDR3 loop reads CASSLGTAGTDTQYF. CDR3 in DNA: TGCGCCAGCAGCTTAGGGACGGCGGGCACAGATACGCAGTATTTT.